The 13 T cell receptor beta chains in this list originate from one sample, sequenced in a study of metastatic and nonmetastatic thyroid tumors. Prior to thyroid surgery, none of the patients had received any treatment. MiXCR reprocessed the PCR reads for TCRdb. The sample lists around 20,000 clones, approximately 30% occurring once. The sequenced sample was tumor tissue. The receptor source for this set is a female donor with papillary thyroid cancer or a benign thyroid nodule (not recorded which). Some clones in this sample may be carry-over from other donors' samples.

This clone was counted a few times. This chain connects TRBV2 to TRBJ2-7; D is possibly TRBD1 (5 bases). The CDR3 spans 14 residues. Trimming took off 4 bases at V and 0 bases at J, with 10 bases between the two ends. Germline CDR1 and CDR2: SNHLY and FYNNEI. The CDR3 here is CASSAQGFSYEQYF. The CDR3 bases are TGTGCCAGCAGTGCCCAGGGTTTCTCCTACGAGCAGTACTTC.

This clone was picked up many times. J is TRBJ2-3 and V is TRBV30; D is unclear. Between the trimmed V and J ends, which lost 3 bases and 1 base, there was a span of 8 bases. This CDR3 comprises 13 residues. Germline V gene lookup returns CDR1 GTSNPN and CDR2 SVGIG (reference sequence). The CDR3 nucleotides are TGTGCCTGGAGCGCACCAGGCACAGATACGCAGTATTTT. Translation: CAWSAPGTDTQYF. Full variable domain (outside the CDR3, taken from reference TRBV30 and TRBJ2-3): SQTIHQWPATLVQPVGSPLSLECTVEGTSNPNLYWYRQAAGRGLQLLFYSVGIGQISSEVPQNLSASRPQDRQFILSSKKLLLSDSGFYLCAWSAPGTDTQYFGPGTRLTVL.

This clone was counted at least ten times. V gene TRBV19 combines with J gene TRBJ1-1; TRBD1 might be the D (6 bases). The CDR3 covers 15 residues. V gave up 6 bases and J gave up 0 bases, with 14 bases separating them. CDR1 is LNHDA and CDR2 is SQIVND in the germline V gene (reference sequence). The CDR3 DNA follows: TGTGCCAGTAGAGGGAAGGGGGGTATGAACACTGAAGCTTTCTTT. The encoded protein is CASRGKGGMNTEAFF.

This clone has at least ten counts. This chain uses TRBV19 with TRBJ1-5; a weak D match, TRBD1 (5 bases). The V and J ends lost 3 bases and 0 bases respectively, with 6 bases between them. Germline lookup yields CDR1 LNHDA and CDR2 SQIVND (reference sequence). This CDR3 is built from 14 residues. As DNA, the CDR3 is TGTGCCAGTAGTATTACAGGTAGCAATCAGCCCCAGCATTTT. It specifies CASSITGSNQPQHF.

In its sample, this clone was seen many times. The junction does not match germline at one end; this may be a read error. J is TRBJ1-2 and V is TRBV20-1; 8 positions agree with TRBD1. In germline, CDR1 is DFQATT, CDR2 SNEGSKA (reference sequence). This CDR3 region has 14 residues. The CDR3 loop is CSATRDRPPKAPSF. As DNA, the CDR3 is TGCAGTGCTACCCGGGACAGGCCCCCTAAGGCCCCCTCCTTC.

This clone was observed at least ten times. The CDR3 DNA sequence: TGCAGTGCTGTGGGAGGGCTCGACGAGCAGTACTTC. It translates to CSAVGGLDEQYF. This rearrangement joins TRBV20-1 to TRBJ2-7, with 7 nucleotides matching TRBD2. Germline trimming cut 5 bases from V and 5 bases from J; bases unmatched to any gene: 6. The CDR3 spans 12 residues. Germline V gives CDR1 DFQATT, CDR2 SNEGSKA (reference sequence).

The chain employs TRBV6-1 and TRBJ2-7; a possible D gene is TRBD2 (6 bases). Germline loops: CDR1 MNHNS, CDR2 SASEGT. V lost 6 bases and J 2 bases, leaving 14 bases between the germline ends. This CDR3 region has 14 residues. The CDR3 loop reads CASSNTGVTYEQYF. The CDR3, as DNA: TGTGCCAGCAGCAACACGGGGGTTACCTACGAGCAGTACTTC.

This chain links TRBV6-1 with TRBJ2-1, with a tentative D call TRBD2 (5 bases). V dropped 6 bases and J dropped 0 bases, with 15 bases sitting between them. CDR1 MNHNS and CDR2 SASEGT come from the germline V gene. CDR3 length: 16 residues. CDR3 residues: CASSRTFDPSYNEQFF. CDR3 bases: TGTGCCAGCAGCCGGACTTTCGATCCCTCCTACAATGAGCAGTTCTTC.

This clone is medium-sized (0.01 to 0.1%) within its sample. The same CDR3 arises from other DNA sequences in this sample as well. V is TRBV28 and J is TRBJ1-2, with D perhaps matching TRBD1 (6 bases). This CDR3 is built from 15 residues. Trimming cost V 5 bases and J 8 bases, with 21 bases left between them. Germline V gives CDR1 MDHEN, CDR2 SYDVKM. The CDR3 loop is CASSPHRATGGGYTF. The CDR3 DNA is TGTGCCAGCAGTCCCCACAGGGCCACCGGTGGGGGCTACACCTTC.

By share, this clone ranks as medium-sized (0.01 to 0.1%). V usage is TRBV27 and J usage is TRBJ2-1; 9 nucleotides agree with TRBD1. The germline gives CDR1 MNHEY, CDR2 SMNVEV (reference sequence). The CDR3 covers 14 residues. V dropped 6 bases and J dropped 10; count of bases not matched to a gene: 10. CDR3: CASSEPIGTGEQFF. The CDR3 coding sequence is TGTGCCAGCAGCGAACCGATAGGGACAGGGGAGCAGTTCTTC.

For this clone: The junction and the germline gene differ at one end; a read error may be behind it. The rearrangement joins TRBV6-2 or TRBV6-3 to TRBJ1-1; 9 bases fit TRBD1. Germline assignment: CDR1 MNHEY and CDR2 SVGEGT. The CDR3 loop spans 15 amino acids. The CDR3: CTSRLGGQGRTEAFF. CDR3 nucleotides: TGTACCAGCAGGCTAGGGGGACAGGGTAGGACTGAAGCTTTCTTT.

This clone was detected ten times or more. The chain joins TRBV20-1 to TRBJ1-2; possibly TRBD1 for D (6 bases). CDR3 length equals 16 residues. Germline CDR1 DFQATT, CDR2 SNEGSKA (reference sequence). The V gene lost 6 bases and the J gene lost 5 bases, with 25 bases spanning the gap. The CDR3 is CSAGTIARGQGYGYTF. In DNA, the CDR3 is TGCAGTGCCGGGACCATTGCCCGGGGGCAAGGATATGGCTACACCTTC.

This sequence joins TRBV11-2 and TRBJ2-7; D is uncertain. Germline lookup yields CDR1 SGHAT and CDR2 FQNNGV. Trimming removed 4 bases from V and 4 bases from J, with 5 bases in between. This CDR3 spans 11 amino acids. Here the CDR3 reads CASSYDYEQYF. DNA for the CDR3: TGTGCCAGCAGCTATGATTACGAGCAGTACTTC. Combining the CDR3 with reference TRBV11-2 and TRBJ2-7 gives the whole variable domain EAGVAQSPRYKIIEKRQSVAFWCNPISGHATLYWYQQILGQGPKLLIQFQNNGVVDDSQLPKDRFSAERLKGVDSTLKIQPAKLEDSAVYLCASSYDYEQYFGPGTRLTVT.